This T cell receptor beta chain was sequenced in a study of T cell responses to AZD1222 COVID-19 vaccine. Findings and limits, study-wide: Spike-specific TCR breadth and depth were elevated following two AZD1222 doses.

V lost 5 bases, J lost 3 bases, and 3 bases stayed unmatched. The germline V gene encodes CDR1 LGHDT and CDR2 YNNKEL (reference sequence). The length of the CDR3 is 13 residues. A note on this clone: Its target is not known.

Clones were sequenced by immunoSEQ multiplex PCR, and TCRdb holds only the in-frame ones, with some missing. Of some 180,000 clones in the sample, roughly 94% were seen once. V usage is TRBV3-1 (or the pseudogene TRBV3-2) and J usage is TRBJ2-5; 7 bases match TRBD2. The TCR originated in an adult who received the AZD1222 COVID-19 vaccine. Sample: peripheral blood, taken 28 days after the second AZD1222 dose. CDR3 sequence: CASSGDYEETQYF. The CDR3 nucleotides are TGTGCCAGCAGCGGGGACTACGAAGAGACCCAGTACTTC.